The 26 T cell receptor beta chains given below trace back to one sample, sequenced in a study of shared clonotypes between healthy human individuals (dated by TCRdb to 2020 to 2022). Libraries came from the immunoSEQ multiplex PCR assay. The source is immuneACCESS, and TCRdb retained only in-frame sequences with V and J called. Part of the clones is not carried over; for the studies checked, unresolved V genes explain less than half of this, and the remainder is unexplained. The sample table holds about 110,000 clones, of which under 70% were seen once. The ten most abundant clones make up over 20% of the sample. Sequenced: memory CD8+ T cells sorted from blood. This sample's cell subset or site label indicates: CD45RO+ cells pooled with CCR7-negative TemRA cells. The receptors derive from a woman in her twenties or thirties in good health.

This clone was seen many times. The sample holds other DNA sequences that translate to the same CDR3. The CDR3 region is CASSYLLAGNTGELFF. The CDR3 coding sequence is TGTGCCAGCAGTTACTTGCTAGCGGGAAACACCGGGGAGCTGTTTTTT. The genes are TRBV6-6 and TRBJ2-2, with 9 bases that match TRBD2. In germline, CDR1 is MNHNY, CDR2 SVGAGI (reference sequence). The CDR3 is 16 residues long. V lost 1 base to trimming and J lost 2 bases; unmatched junction nucleotides: 2.

The chain has TRBV25-1 and TRBJ1-4, with TRBD1 matching 11 bases. The ends lost 4 bases at V and 7 bases at J; junction bases unmatched: 8. This CDR3 comprises 16 residues. The germline gives CDR1 MGHDK, CDR2 SYGVNS. CDR3 DNA sequence: TGTGCCAGCAGTGTCGCCGGGGGACAGGGGGGTGAAAAACTGTTTTTT. It codes for CASSVAGGQGGEKLFF.

The chain recombines TRBV7-2 with TRBJ2-7; TRBD1 matches 9 bases. This CDR3 is 15 amino acids long. J lost 7 bases, V lost 1 base, and 8 bases had no gene match. The germline V gene has CDR1 SGHTA and CDR2 FQGNSA. CDR3 protein: CASSLGGTGSREQYF. CDR3 DNA: TGTGCCAGCAGCTTAGGTGGGACAGGGAGTCGGGAGCAGTACTTC.

The V gene is TRBV18, the J gene TRBJ2-5; 8 bases line up with TRBD2. CDR1 and CDR2 from the germline V gene are KGHSH and LQKENI. The CDR3 sequence is 18 residues long. J lost 0 bases, V lost 2 bases, and 11 bases had no gene match. CDR3 DNA sequence: TGTGCCAGCTCACCATTGAAATGGACTAGCAAGTACCAAGAGACCCAGTACTTC. Amino acids: CASSPLKWTSKYQETQYF.

This sequence joins TRBV28 and TRBJ1-5; 7 bases are shared with TRBD1. The CDR3 has 14 amino acids. Germline CDR1 is MDHEN and CDR2 is SYDVKM. With V trimmed by 5 bases and J by 5 bases, 6 bases remained unmatched. CDR3 coding DNA: TGTGCCAGCAGTCCTGGACAGGAGGATCAGCCCCAGCATTTT. Amino acid sequence: CASSPGQEDQPQHF.

The sample holds many counts of this clone. This sequence joins TRBV5-4 and TRBJ2-5; 8 bases map to TRBD1. Germline V gene sequence: CDR1 SGHNT, CDR2 YYREEE (reference sequence). The CDR3 has 16 residues. Trimming cost V 5 bases and J 5 bases; bases outside gene matches: 14. CDR3 loop: CASSTGQGVVGETQYF. CDR3 DNA: TGTGCCAGCAGTACAGGACAGGGAGTGGTTGGGGAGACCCAGTACTTC.

This clone showed up just a few times. In nucleotides, the CDR3 is TGTGCCAGTCATGAGGGGGATGGCTACACCTTC. It translates to CASHEGDGYTF. The chain employs TRBV19 and TRBJ1-2, with D perhaps TRBD1 (6 bases). This CDR3 has 11 amino acids. The germline V gene encodes CDR1 LNHDA and CDR2 SQIVND (reference sequence). Trimming removed 8 bases from V and 6 bases from J, with 10 bases in between.

The genes are TRBV7-8 and TRBJ2-7; D remains ambiguous. With 5 bases removed from V and 0 bases from J, the gap between germline ends came to 14 bases. In germline, CDR1 is SGHVS, CDR2 FQNEAQ. This CDR3 contains 15 residues. The CDR3 sequence: CASSPRRLGSYEQYF. CDR3 sequence (DNA): TGTGCCAGCAGCCCCCGGCGGCTGGGCTCCTACGAGCAGTACTTC.

This chain links TRBV30 with TRBJ2-2; 9 nucleotides line up with TRBD1. The CDR3 has 15 amino acids. The germline V gene encodes CDR1 GTSNPN and CDR2 SVGIG (reference sequence). The trim removed 2 bases at V and 3 bases at J, leaving 4 bases unmatched. The CDR3 DNA sequence: TGTGCCTGGAGTCTCCGGGACAGGGACACCGGGGAGCTGTTTTTT. Its translation: CAWSLRDRDTGELFF.

This chain joins TRBV5-6 and TRBJ1-2, with a weak D call TRBD1 (5 bases). Trimming removed 4 bases at V and 6 bases at J, with 16 bases between. This CDR3 is 14 amino acids long. Germline V gene sequence: CDR1 SGHDT, CDR2 YYEEEE. CDR3 protein: CASSQGPTINGYTF. CDR3 sequence (DNA): TGTGCCAGCAGCCAGGGACCCACAATCAATGGCTACACCTTC.

This clone was recorded many times. V is TRBV6-5 and J is TRBJ2-1; 10 nucleotides agree with TRBD2. The CDR3 is made up of 14 amino acids. The junction had 2 bases not matched to a gene; V was cut back by 2 bases and J by 7 bases. Germline lookup yields CDR1 MNHEY and CDR2 SVGAGI. For the CDR3, the DNA is TGTGCCAGCAGTTACGAGACTAGCGGGAATGAGCAGTTCTTC. It codes for CASSYETSGNEQFF.

This clone was seen a handful of times. The genes are TRBV4-2 and TRBJ1-4, with a tentative D call TRBD1 (5 bases). With 4 bases removed from V and 3 bases from J, the gap between germline ends came to 15 bases. The CDR3 sequence is 16 residues long. Germline V gives CDR1 LGHNA, CDR2 YNFKEQ. The CDR3 spells CASSLSAGGANEKLFF. DNA of the CDR3: TGTGCCAGCAGCCTATCAGCGGGGGGTGCTAATGAAAAACTGTTTTTT.

To note about this clone: A far larger clone is off by one base, so a read error is likely. Other DNA sequences in this specimen translate into the identical CDR3. The V gene is TRBV7-2, the J gene TRBJ2-7, with TRBD1 as a possible D gene (7 bases). CDR1 SGHTA and CDR2 FQGNSA come from the germline V gene. The CDR3 is 14 residues long. CDR3 bases: TGTGCCAGCAGCGCCAGGGGGGACTCCTACGAGCAATACTTC. Its protein is CASSARGDSYEQYF.

V gene TRBV5-1 combines with J gene TRBJ2-1, with 8 nucleotides matching TRBD2. V lost 1 base and J lost 7; bases outside the gene matches: 7. Germline CDR1 is SGHRS and CDR2 is YFSETQ. The CDR3 has 15 residues. CDR3 region: CASSLTGGPYNEQFF. CDR3 nucleotides: TGCGCCAGCAGCTTGACGGGAGGGCCATATAATGAGCAGTTCTTC.

This clone was detected ten times or more. This rearrangement joins TRBV5-8 to TRBJ2-6; maybe TRBD1 (5 bases). This CDR3 comprises 18 residues. Trimming shortened V by 2 bases and J by 0 bases, and 15 bases separated the two germline ends. Germline V CDR1 and CDR2: SGHTS, YDEGEE. CDR3 amino acids: CASSFGSGSYSGANVLTF. The CDR3, as DNA: TGTGCCAGCAGCTTTGGGTCAGGGTCTTACTCTGGGGCCAACGTCCTGACTTTC.

The rearrangement joins TRBV15 to TRBJ1-5; D remains unclear. Germline assignment: CDR1 LNHNV and CDR2 YYDKDF (reference sequence). CDR3 size: 16 residues. Deletions cut 1 base from V and 9 bases from J, with 19 bases between. Here the CDR3 DNA reads TGTGCCACCAGCAGAGCTCCGGTGCGGAGTTCGACGCCCCAGCATTTT. Amino acid sequence: CATSRAPVRSSTPQHF.

The rearrangement links TRBV19 to TRBJ1-2, with 8 bases that match TRBD1. J was trimmed by 2 bases and V by 5 bases; bases with no gene match: 7. Germline V gives CDR1 LNHDA, CDR2 SQIVND (reference sequence). The length of the CDR3 is 15 residues. The CDR3 loop reads CASSGGQALNYGYTF. The CDR3 nucleotides read TGTGCCAGTAGTGGGGGACAGGCTTTAAACTATGGCTACACCTTC.

J is TRBJ1-3 and V is TRBV9; D is unclear. This CDR3 region has 17 residues. The germline CDR1 and CDR2 sequences are SGDLS and YYNGEE. V was pared by 0 bases and J by 0 bases, with 13 bases between. The CDR3 sequence is CASSVVGGGSSGNTIYF. In nucleotides, the CDR3 is TGTGCCAGCAGCGTAGTGGGAGGCGGGAGCTCTGGAAACACCATATATTTT.

The chain combines TRBV7-8 with TRBJ2-7; 8 bases line up with TRBD2. The CDR3 has 16 residues. Germline CDR1 is SGHVS and CDR2 is FQNEAQ. V lost 6 bases and J lost 1; bases outside the gene matches: 11. The CDR3 loop reads CASRPRRTGGSYEQYF. The CDR3 DNA is TGTGCCAGCAGGCCCCGGCGGACGGGAGGGTCCTACGAGCAGTACTTC.

The chain joins TRBV9 to TRBJ2-3; TRBD2 matches 12 bases. The V and J ends lost 0 bases and 5 bases, in that order; junction bases with no gene match: 4. Germline V CDR1 and CDR2: SGDLS, YYNGEE. The CDR3 has 16 residues. The CDR3 DNA sequence: TGTGCCAGCAGCGTAGGACTAGCGGGAGCGGTAGATACGCAGTATTTT. Residues: CASSVGLAGAVDTQYF.

This chain connects TRBV2 to TRBJ1-1; D might be TRBD1 (5 bases). The CDR3 consists of 10 residues. Germline V gene lookup returns CDR1 SNHLY and CDR2 FYNNEI. Trimming removed 10 bases from V and 10 bases from J, with 13 bases in between. This CDR3 is CATRRGSAFF. DNA of the CDR3: TGTGCCACCCGAAGGGGTTCAGCTTTCTTT.

J is TRBJ2-7 and V is TRBV6-6, with 11 bases lining up with TRBD1. The V and J ends lost 7 bases and 3 bases, in that order; junction bases with no gene match: 8. Per germline, CDR1 MNHNY and CDR2 SVGAGI (reference sequence). The CDR3 spans 15 residues. The CDR3 DNA reads as TGTGCCAGCAACCCCGAGGGGACAGGGGGCTACGAGCAGTACTTC. As protein: CASNPEGTGGYEQYF.

The CDR3 region has the DNA TGTGCCAGCAGTCACCAAGCGGGCACGTCCGACGAGCAGTACTTC. Translating it yields CASSHQAGTSDEQYF. This chain connects TRBV25-1 to TRBJ2-7; D possibly corresponds to TRBD2 (6 bases). Trimming removed 5 bases from V and 5 bases from J, with 19 bases in between. Per germline, CDR1 MGHDK and CDR2 SYGVNS. The CDR3 consists of 15 residues.

This clone was detected a few times. The CDR3 sequence is CASMTGVGTGELFF. CDR3 DNA sequence: TGTGCCAGTATGACAGGGGTCGGCACCGGGGAGCTGTTTTTT. The chain employs TRBV19 and TRBJ2-2; 8 bases match TRBD1. The CDR3 has 14 residues. Trimming took 7 bases from V and 4 from J; bases not matched to a gene: 5. Germline V gene data show CDR1 as LNHDA and CDR2 as SQIVND (reference sequence).

The chain is built from TRBV29-1 and TRBJ2-5, with TRBD1 matching over 10 bases. The germline V gene has CDR1 SQVTM and CDR2 ANQGSEA. Trimming cost V 8 bases and J 4 bases; bases outside gene matches: 7. This CDR3 contains 13 residues. The DNA for the CDR3 is TGCAGCTACGACAGGGGGCTTGGAGAGACCCAGTACTTC. Translation gives CSYDRGLGETQYF.

This clone has more than one count but fewer than ten. The chain has TRBV5-1 and TRBJ1-2, with D uncertain. The germline V gene encodes CDR1 SGHRS and CDR2 YFSETQ. CDR3 length: 16 amino acids. Trimming cost V 2 bases and J 6 bases, with 20 bases left between them. CDR3 loop: CASSFSESGILDGYTF. The CDR3, as DNA: TGCGCCAGCAGCTTTTCCGAGTCGGGGATATTAGATGGCTACACCTTC. Looking up the rest from reference TRBV5-1 and TRBJ1-2 gives the full variable domain: KAGVTQTPRYLIKTRGQQVTLSCSPISGHRSVSWYQQTPGQGLQFLFEYFSETQRNKGNFPGRFSGRQFSNSRSEMNVSTLELGDSALYLCASSFSESGILDGYTFGSGTRLTVV.